Presented here are 26 T cell receptor beta chains from one specimen sequenced in a study of T cells in Graves' hyperthyroidism and ophthalmopathy. Amplified TCR beta CDR3 regions derived from RNA transcripts. The HTBI primer set served for first-round RT-PCR of the TCR CDR3. From the multiplex PCR reads, TCRdb called clonotypes with MiXCR, one entry per CDR3 protein. The table records 450,000 to 500,000 distinct CDR3 sequences, roughly 22% of them present only once. The sequenced sample consisted of blood. The source of these receptors is a woman between 65 and 79 years old with Graves' ophthalmopathy.

V is TRBV10-3 and J is TRBJ2-7; D is uncertain. Germline lookup yields CDR1 ENHRY and CDR2 SYGVKD. The CDR3 has 15 residues. V dropped 0 bases and J dropped 2 bases, with 11 bases sitting between them. The CDR3 DNA reads as TGTGCCATCAGTGAGTCGAAAAATAGGCCCTACGAGCAGTACTTC. Amino acids: CAISESKNRPYEQYF.

The chain combines TRBV24-1 with TRBJ2-1; 8 bases map to TRBD1. The junction had 5 bases not matched to a gene; V was cut back by 6 bases and J by 8 bases. The CDR3 runs to 13 residues. From germline, CDR1 is KGHDR and CDR2 SFDVKD. The CDR3 DNA reads as TGTGCCACCAGTATATCAGGGGGCGATGAGCAGTTCTTC. It encodes CATSISGGDEQFF.

The table lists this clonotype with a few counts. The chain employs TRBV9 and TRBJ2-1, with D possibly TRBD2 on 6 matching bases. This CDR3 region has 14 residues. Germline assignment: CDR1 SGDLS and CDR2 YYNGEE. V shed 2 bases and J shed 8 bases, with 14 bases lying between them. The CDR3 is CASSVGTGTYEQFF. DNA of the CDR3: TGTGCCAGCAGCGTCGGGACTGGAACGTATGAGCAGTTCTTC.

V usage is TRBV10-3 and J usage is TRBJ2-5; possible D gene TRBD2, 6 bases. The CDR3 spans 13 residues. Deletions cut 8 bases from V and 2 bases from J, with 12 bases between. The germline gives CDR1 ENHRY, CDR2 SYGVKD. The CDR3 nucleotides are TGTGCCATCGGCGGGACTTTACAAGAGACCCAGTACTTC. Encoded protein: CAIGGTLQETQYF.

The chain employs TRBV29-1 and TRBJ2-7, with a weak D call TRBD1 (5 bases). The CDR3 has 12 residues. Trimming shortened V by 7 bases and J by 2 bases, and 12 bases separated the two germline ends. Germline V gene lookup returns CDR1 SQVTM and CDR2 ANQGSEA. In DNA, the CDR3 is TGCAGCGCCGGCACAGGAACCTACGAGCAGTACTTC. Its translation is CSAGTGTYEQYF.

This clonotype was counted many times. The rearrangement links TRBV27 to TRBJ1-2, with D unclear. Germline CDR1 reads MNHEY; CDR2 reads SMNVEV (reference sequence). The CDR3 consists of 12 residues. V was shortened by 4 bases and J by 6 bases, with 9 bases between the two germline ends. The chain's CDR3 is CASSSGIHGYTF. The CDR3, as DNA: TGTGCCAGCAGTTCGGGCATCCATGGCTACACCTTC.

V is TRBV30 and J is TRBJ2-7; 7 bases are a match to TRBD1. Germline V lookup: CDR1 GTSNPN, CDR2 SVGIG (reference sequence). The trim removed 0 bases at V and 2 bases at J, leaving 22 bases unmatched. This CDR3 comprises 20 residues. CDR3 bases: TGTGCCTGGAGTGTACAGGGCAGGGGCTTATTTACGACAGGGACCTACGAGCAGTACTTC. Amino acid sequence: CAWSVQGRGLFTTGTYEQYF. The complete variable domain, with remaining parts taken from reference TRBV30 and TRBJ2-7, reads SQTIHQWPATLVQPVGSPLSLECTVEGTSNPNLYWYRQAAGRGLQLLFYSVGIGQISSEVPQNLSASRPQDRQFILSSKKLLLSDSGFYLCAWSVQGRGLFTTGTYEQYFGPGTRLTVT.

This clonotype was observed a few times. J is TRBJ2-1 and V is TRBV7-9; D unclear. Germline CDR1 SEHNR, CDR2 FQNEAQ (reference sequence). This CDR3 is built from 15 residues. Trimming took off 2 bases at V and 10 bases at J, with 18 bases between the two ends. The CDR3 DNA sequence: TGTGCCAGCAGCTTATCACAATCCCTACATAGAGAGCAGTTCTTC. It yields the protein CASSLSQSLHREQFF.

The chain combines TRBV10-3 with TRBJ2-7; 7 bases are a match to TRBD1. This CDR3 contains 14 residues. Unmatched junction bases numbered 7, after V lost 3 bases and J lost 5 bases. Germline lookup yields CDR1 ENHRY and CDR2 SYGVKD. The CDR3 bases are TGTGCCATCAGTGATATTAGGGGGCGGGACGAGCAGTACTTC. It codes for CAISDIRGRDEQYF.

This clonotype was detected only a few times. The rearrangement joins TRBV10-3 to TRBJ2-1; 7 positions agree with TRBD1. Germline assignment: CDR1 ENHRY and CDR2 SYGVKD. V shed 4 bases and J 5 bases; nucleotides not matched to a gene: 8. The CDR3 has 15 amino acids. CDR3 protein: CAISVGQVSNNEQFF. The CDR3 DNA follows: TGTGCCATCAGTGTCGGACAGGTATCGAACAATGAGCAGTTCTTC.

Comments on this clonotype: A much larger clone differs by one base, so this may be a read error. The chain joins TRBV12-3 or TRBV12-4 to TRBJ1-5, with D perhaps matching TRBD1 (6 bases). The CDR3 is 17 amino acids. The DNA of the CDR3 is TGTGCCAGCAGTTCGAGGATGAGGGGGTATAGCAATCAGCCCCGGCATTTT. Translating it yields CASSSRMRGYSNQPRHF.

Only a few counts were recorded for this clonotype. V is TRBV25-1 and J is TRBJ1-1; the D is unclear. The germline V gene encodes CDR1 MGHDK and CDR2 SYGVNS. Deletions cut 5 bases from V and 7 bases from J, with 14 bases between. The CDR3 sequence is 13 residues long. In DNA, the CDR3 is TGTGCCAGCAGTCTGTCGACGGAGCTTGAAGCTTTCTTT. Translation gives CASSLSTELEAFF.

In its sample, this clonotype was seen many times. V gene TRBV6-1 combines with J gene TRBJ1-2; D may be TRBD1 (5 bases). This CDR3 comprises 15 residues. Trimming pared 5 bases from V and 4 bases from J, leaving 17 bases between. Germline V CDR1 and CDR2: MNHNS, SASEGT. The CDR3 DNA is TGTGCCAGCAGTACACGACAGCAAACTATCTATGGCTACACCTTC. This codes for CASSTRQQTIYGYTF.

This clonotype has ten or more counts. The chain couples TRBV11-2 to TRBJ2-7; 7 nucleotides agree with TRBD2. Trimming removed 1 base from V and 5 bases from J; junction bases left unmatched: 2. This CDR3 is built from 13 residues. In germline, CDR1 is SGHAT, CDR2 FQNNGV. The CDR3 loop is CASSLAGGDEQYF. In DNA, the CDR3 is TGTGCCAGCAGCTTAGCGGGAGGAGACGAGCAGTACTTC. Looking up the rest from reference TRBV11-2 and TRBJ2-7 gives the full variable domain: EAGVAQSPRYKIIEKRQSVAFWCNPISGHATLYWYQQILGQGPKLLIQFQNNGVVDDSQLPKDRFSAERLKGVDSTLKIQPAKLEDSAVYLCASSLAGGDEQYFGPGTRLTVT.

V is TRBV3-1 and J is TRBJ1-5, with D unclear. The germline V gene encodes CDR1 LGHDT and CDR2 YNNKEL (reference sequence). The CDR3 runs 14 residues. Trimming stripped 0 bases from V and 0 bases from J, with 3 bases between. CDR3 DNA: TGTGCCAGCAGCCAAGATCATAGCAATCAGCCCCAGCATTTT. Translating gives CASSQDHSNQPQHF.

This clonotype was picked up a small number of times. CDR3 sequence (DNA): TGTGCCAGCACCCCGGGACAAGTCACAGATACGCAGTATTTT. Translated: CASTPGQVTDTQYF. This sequence joins TRBV12-3 or TRBV12-4 and TRBJ2-3; D might be TRBD1 (6 bases). V gave up 7 bases and J gave up 2 bases, with 13 bases separating them. The CDR3 runs 14 residues.

This clonotype was detected a few times. This chain links TRBV20-1 with TRBJ2-2; D remains ambiguous. The CDR3 extends over 16 amino acids. Germline CDR1 and CDR2: DFQATT and SNEGSKA (reference sequence). Trimming pared 6 bases from V and 1 base from J, leaving 18 bases between. The CDR3 is CSATLERTVNTGELFF. The CDR3 nucleotides read TGCAGTGCCACCTTAGAAAGGACGGTGAACACCGGGGAGCTGTTTTTT.

The chain links TRBV4-3 to TRBJ2-1; 8 nucleotides line up with TRBD2. The CDR3 runs 17 residues. CDR1 LGHNA and CDR2 YSLEER come from the germline V gene. V shed 0 bases, J shed 4 bases, and the junction held 8 bases outside the gene matches. The CDR3 reads CASSQDRASGPYNEQFF. CDR3 coding DNA: TGCGCCAGCAGCCAAGATCGCGCTAGCGGGCCTTACAATGAGCAGTTCTTC.

In its sample, this clonotype was seen many times. The rearrangement uses TRBV11-2 and TRBJ2-7; 11 bases are shared with TRBD2. CDR3 length equals 14 residues. V was clipped by 8 bases and J by 4 bases; unmatched bases: 7. From germline, CDR1 is SGHAT and CDR2 FQNNGV. The CDR3 reads CASRGLAEMYEQYF. CDR3 bases: TGTGCCAGCCGGGGACTAGCGGAGATGTACGAGCAGTACTTC. The full variable domain, with the rest looked up from reference TRBV11-2 and TRBJ2-7, is EAGVAQSPRYKIIEKRQSVAFWCNPISGHATLYWYQQILGQGPKLLIQFQNNGVVDDSQLPKDRFSAERLKGVDSTLKIQPAKLEDSAVYLCASRGLAEMYEQYFGPGTRLTVT.

This clonotype was seen more than once but under ten times. The gene calls are TRBV28 and TRBJ2-1; TRBD2 is a possible D gene (6 bases). The V gene lost 7 bases and the J gene lost 5 bases, with 21 bases spanning the gap. Per germline, CDR1 MDHEN and CDR2 SYDVKM. This CDR3 region has 16 residues. The CDR3 DNA follows: TGTGCCAGCACCCTTTGGGCCCCCGGGGGACACAATGAGCAGTTCTTC. As protein: CASTLWAPGGHNEQFF. Drawing the rest from reference TRBV28 and TRBJ2-1, the complete variable domain is DVKVTQSSRYLVKRTGEKVFLECVQDMDHENMFWYRQDPGLGLRLIYFSYDVKMKEKGDIPEGYSVSREKKERFSLILESASTNQTSMYLCASTLWAPGGHNEQFFGPGTRLTVL.

This clonotype was observed many times. The gene calls are TRBV7-2 and TRBJ1-4, with no clear D. The germline V and J ends were trimmed by 5 bases and 0 bases, with 10 bases remaining between them. The CDR3 extends over 15 amino acids. The germline CDR1 and CDR2 sequences are SGHTA and FQGNSA. CDR3 sequence (DNA): TGTGCCAGCAGCCAGCATCGGGCAACTAATGAAAAACTGTTTTTT. Translated, it gives CASSQHRATNEKLFF.

There are a few counts of this clonotype. This sequence joins TRBV7-2 and TRBJ2-1; 13 bases align to TRBD2. The CDR3 contains 16 residues. J gave up 8 bases and V 2 bases, and 6 bases lay outside the gene matches. Germline V gene data show CDR1 as SGHTA and CDR2 as FQGNSA. The CDR3 sequence: CASSLRLAGGLDEQFF. Written as DNA, the CDR3 is TGTGCCAGCAGCTTAAGACTAGCGGGAGGTCTGGATGAGCAGTTCTTC.

The CDR3 nucleotides are TGTGCCAGCAGCGTAGTAGCACCCGGAGGCGACGAAAAACTGTTTTTT. Protein product: CASSVVAPGGDEKLFF. The V and J genes are TRBV9 and TRBJ1-4; D uncertain. The CDR3 totals 16 residues. CDR1 and CDR2 from the germline V gene are SGDLS and YYNGEE. V was shortened by 0 bases and J by 8 bases, with 17 bases between the two germline ends.

The chain carries TRBV9 and TRBJ2-1, with 16 bases that match TRBD2. CDR3 length: 15 amino acids. V was clipped by 2 bases and J by 9 bases; unmatched bases: 2. The germline V gene has CDR1 SGDLS and CDR2 YYNGEE. The DNA for the CDR3 is TGTGCCAGCAGCGTGGGGACTAGCGGGAGGGCTGAGCAGTTCTTC. It is translated as CASSVGTSGRAEQFF.

This clonotype was detected only a few times. V gene TRBV27 combines with J gene TRBJ2-1; 7 positions agree with TRBD2. Losses at the gene ends were 5 bases for V and 4 bases for J; bases not matched to a gene: 14. This CDR3 is 17 amino acids long. CDR1 MNHEY and CDR2 SMNVEV come from the germline V gene (reference sequence). CDR3 coding DNA: TGTGCCAGCAGTGCAAACTCCAGGGACTACCTTTACAATGAGCAGTTCTTC. It yields the protein CASSANSRDYLYNEQFF.

This clonotype was detected once. CDR3 nucleotides: TGTGCCAGTAGTATCAAGGGCGGGACAACCGGGGAGCTGTTTTTT. It is translated as CASSIKGGTTGELFF. The chain joins TRBV19 to TRBJ2-2; the D gene could be TRBD1 or TRBD2 (6 bases each). CDR1 and CDR2 from the germline V gene are LNHDA and SQIVND (reference sequence). V was cut by 3 bases and J by 5 bases, with 13 bases left in between. The length of the CDR3 is 15 residues. Full variable domain (rest looked up from reference TRBV19 and TRBJ2-2): DGGITQSPKYLFRKEGQNVTLSCEQNLNHDAMYWYRQDPGQGLRLIYYSQIVNDFQKGDIAEGYSVSREKKESFPLTVTSAQKNPTAFYLCASSIKGGTTGELFFGEGSRLTVL.